This T cell receptor (beta chain) was captured by sequencing in a study of cytomegalovirus exposure and HLA in healthy donors (dated by TCRdb to about 2017). About the full investigation: An earlier analysis of several hundred of the donors reported 276 Gb of sequence data and 117 million unique TCR beta sequences obtained from about 200 million T cells. A later genetic analysis used genome-wide SNP genotypes for 398 of the 666 donors, treating that subset as a discovery cohort. The study aimed to test whether cataloging public T cell receptors could reveal signatures of past pathogen exposure. About 310 gigabases of sequencing data and roughly 90 million unique TCR sequences were included in an early release covering 500 to 750 HLA-typed donors. On average, roughly 240,000 unique TCR beta nucleotide sequences were sequenced per donor among some 430 genotyped donors of the cohort, with roughly 18% of those sequences being non-productive. The study combined high-throughput TCR immunosequencing, statistical association of individual TCRs with disease status, and machine learning to predict cytomegalovirus infection status. Typing coverage varied by locus: 629-630 donors for A, B, C, DRB1 and DQB1; under 550 for DQA1; 600 to 610 for DPA1; under 490 for DPB1. Rather than drawing on any new phenotypic data, the later analysis identified candidate immune exposures from TCR beta sequences and the way those sequences occurred across donors. Among the approximately 430 genotyped donors, around 81% belonged to the genetic ancestry cluster associated with self-reported Caucasian donors. All discovery cohort repertoires had been generated on a single sequencing platform. An earlier analysis of approximately 580 of the donors used high-throughput TCR beta sequencing to judge whether each TCR beta V gene segment behaved as functional or pseudogenic. A later analysis re-analyzed previously published TCR beta repertoires from 666 donors and added high-resolution HLA genotyping to study TCR occurrence patterns. Five DR-DQ haplotypes were handled as single units for association and clustering, since linkage in the cohort was strong. Class I and class II HLA loci were covered by the typing at four-digit resolution. Donor age, sex, ethnicity and CMV serostatus were compiled together with the repertoire data. A separate validation cohort of roughly 110 different subjects was used in addition to the roughly 670-subject first cohort. The study profiled the T cell repertoires of around 700 subjects by immunosequencing and related them to cytomegalovirus serostatus.

This clone occurred a few times. The antigen this receptor binds is unknown. Base qualities are not recorded, but no much larger clone differs from it by a single base. Counted from cysteine to phenylalanine, this CDR3 has 14 amino acids. Here the CDR3 DNA is all that survives: 42 bases in frame from base 1. CDR1 and CDR2 are read off the germline V gene (reference sequence) as MNHEY and SMNVEV. The V end gives up 5 bases and the J end 10 bases, leaving 9 bases in the junction not matched to a gene. Results and caveats for the whole study, not just this receptor: When HLA alleles, especially DR and DQ, strongly co-occurred, TCR associations were difficult to assign to individual alleles. Immune exposure information for the cohort was limited to CMV serostatus. While some public TCRs were present in many individuals, most TCR sequences turned up only very rarely across donors. According to a later analysis, most CMV-associated TCR beta chains appeared to be HLA-restricted, and the HLA associations seemed to be driven largely by CMV exposure. HLA typing was unavailable for some donors at each locus, so association tests used only the typed subset. In a later analysis, TCR association rates were found to vary across HLA loci, with the most associated TCRs seen for DRB1 alleles and the fewest for HLA-C alleles. A group of highly shared sequence variants was considered likely to be a technical artifact of the sequencing pipeline. Only TCR beta chains were sequenced in this cohort, and the absence of alpha or paired-chain data limited detectable features. Presence/absence analyses assumed roughly uniform sequencing depth across donors, an assumption that may not hold. Correlated functional status among segregating V segments might reflect linkage disequilibrium, but an unknown experimental factor could not be ruled out. The earlier analysis of fewer than 750 of the donors excluded 15 to 20 rarely observed V segments, including chromosome 9 orphons, because counts were too low. In a later genetic analysis, fewer N-insertions in productive TCRs were reported among donors in an Asian-associated ancestry cluster than the roughly 700-donor mean. At a false discovery rate of 0.05, a later analysis linked some 18,000 TCR beta sequences to specific HLA alleles. In vitro tests confirmed that a few of the cytomegalovirus-associated TCR beta chains recognize cytomegalovirus antigens. The 87-base-pair reads could not distinguish some IMGT-functional V segments, including TRBV6-2 and TRBV6-3, so those segments were excluded. According to the authors, the approach could potentially be generalized to other disease states and immunological phenotypes. In a later analysis, several top co-occurrence clusters were reported to appear linked to parvovirus B19, influenza, CMV and Epstein-Barr virus. In the study, about 150 TCR beta chains were listed as associated with cytomegalovirus. Compared with equally common non-associated chains, HLA-associated TCR beta chains in a later analysis were more clonally expanded and had lower generation probabilities. Broadly in line with IMGT annotations, most TCR beta V segments showed up in productive rearrangements about 87% or about 30% of the time in an earlier analysis of around 600 of the donors. A later genetic analysis associated a missense DCLRE1C variant with V-gene and J-gene trimming of TCR beta chains, and an independent cohort replicated the association. A further reported finding was that TCR beta sequences accurately predicted the HLA-A and HLA-B alleles for most subjects in the first cohort. The classifier was reported to diagnose cytomegalovirus status with high specificity and sensitivity in both the original and validation cohorts.

The library relied on the immunoSEQ multiplex PCR assay. For the multiplex PCR, a mixture combining 60 forward primers for TCR Vbeta segments and 13 reverse primers for TCR Jbeta segments was used. The CDR3 region of rearranged TCR beta genes was amplified from genomic DNA with a multiplex PCR assay. The amplified TCR beta libraries were sequenced on the Illumina HiSeq System as 87-base-pair reads. In the paper's pipeline: Across the 670 or so repertoires, a later analysis counted 78 million or so unique TCR beta chains, around 10 million of which were shared by at least two donors. Raw reads were error-corrected and collapsed into unique sequences with a nearest-neighbor algorithm that merged closely related sequences to remove PCR and sequencing errors. V, D and J gene segments were assigned by aligning CDR3 sequences to IMGT reference sequences. For a sequence to be retained, at least a six-nucleotide match to both a V gene segment and a J gene segment was required. Rearrangements were called productive when the CDR3 lacked stop codons and stayed in frame with V and J; all others were non-productive. CDR3 was defined according to IMGT convention as the region running from the second conserved V-encoded cysteine to the conserved J-encoded phenylalanine. In an earlier analysis of roughly 580 of the donors, sequences lacking an unambiguous match to a single V gene segment were excluded. An earlier analysis of about 600 of the donors called V segments functional above 56.7% productive rearrangements and segregating when the between-donor standard deviation exceeded 5%. A statistical classification framework was developed to diagnose cytomegalovirus status using the catalog of TCR beta chain sequences. A later analysis assigned V and J genes by comparing TCR nucleotide sequences with IMGT/GENE-DB human TR gene sequences. The TCRdist pipeline was used in a later analysis to assign CDR3 sequences and most-parsimonious VDJ recombination scenarios. In a later analysis, every TCR beta chain was defined by the combination of its CDR3 amino acid sequence and its V-gene family, and reads without a unique V-gene family were dropped. As a way to deal with suspected cross-contamination and a sequencing artifact, a later analysis dropped over 550 nucleotide sequences that were highly shared and had low generation probability. For each public chain, a later analysis derived a clonal expansion index from normalized ranks of inferred template counts within each repertoire. Generation probabilities in a later analysis came from a VDJ recombination model fitted to out-of-frame rearrangements, and those results were checked against IGoR. In a later analysis, TCR-TCR, TCR-HLA and TCR-CMV co-occurrence was scored with hypergeometric tests, and a repertoire-size bias correction was applied to TCR pairs. To estimate false discovery rates, a later analysis permuted the HLA or CMV assignments 20 times. In a later analysis, co-occurring TCRs were grouped using DBSCAN, with TCRdist sequence similarity added in when clustering inside HLA-allele-positive subsets. For co-occurrence clustering, repertoires with fewer than 30,000 or more than 120,000 public chains were excluded, along with roughly five repertoires with anomalous nucleotide sharing. TCRdb stores this immuneACCESS table with in-frame sequences only. Part of the clones is absent; in the studies checked, under half of the shortfall reflects unresolved V genes, and no reason is known for the rest. V and J calls and clone size are those listed in that table; D and trimming were worked out from the DNA. The sample table holds 100,000 to 150,000 clones, of which roughly 15% were seen once. Of the sample, approximately 2.9% is held by the ten largest clones.

The cohort comprised 666 healthy bone marrow donors. Cohort members were all nominally healthy when sampled, although unrecorded immune exposures were likely present. The donor tested CMV seropositive, placing the donor among the approximately 310 seropositive members of the cohort. Each donor provided a peripheral blood sample, and peripheral blood mononuclear cells were used for TCR beta sequencing. The Qiagen DNeasy Blood Extraction Kit was used to extract genomic DNA from the blood cell samples. The sample comprised PBMCs. Recombination linked TRBV27 to TRBJ2-1; the junction holds 9 bases that match TRBD1. The receptor comes from a female donor in good health and CMV-seropositive. The DNA sequence is TGTGCCAGCAGTCCGACCGGGACAGGGAACGAGCAGTTCTTC. Its product reads: CASSPTGTGNEQFF.